Following are 17 T cell receptor beta chains from one sample sequenced in a study of cytomegalovirus exposure and HLA in healthy donors. It was with 60 Vbeta and 13 Jbeta primers that the PCR ran. Only in-frame clones appear in the TCRdb table, and some are missing; sequencing was by immunoSEQ multiplex PCR. Among some 100,000 clones listed, about three quarters were seen once. Sequenced input: PBMCs. The source is a woman aged 40 to 49 in good health and CMV-seropositive.

This chain's CDR3 is CASSVAPGLAGAGELFF. The CDR3 DNA follows: TGTGCCAGCAGCGTAGCGCCGGGACTAGCGGGAGCCGGGGAGCTGTTTTTT. The V gene is TRBV9, the J gene TRBJ2-2; 14 bases align to TRBD2. The CDR3 consists of 17 residues. Germline lookup yields CDR1 SGDLS and CDR2 YYNGEE. Losses at the gene ends were 0 bases for V and 6 bases for J; bases not matched to a gene: 4.

This chain uses TRBV4-1 with TRBJ2-6; tentative D call: TRBD2 (6 bases). The ends were cut back, 0 bases at V and 6 bases at J, with 12 bases in the middle. The CDR3 is 16 residues long. Per germline, CDR1 MGHRA and CDR2 YSYEKL. The CDR3: CASSQDWGVEANVLTF. The CDR3 region has the DNA TGCGCCAGCAGCCAAGATTGGGGGGTTGAGGCCAACGTCCTGACTTTC.

Details on this clone: A read error may produce the germline difference seen at one junction end. This chain uses TRBV7-7 with TRBJ2-7; 8 nucleotides line up with TRBD2. This CDR3 contains 14 residues. Germline lookup yields CDR1 SSHAT and CDR2 FNYEAQ (reference sequence). The CDR3 nucleotides are TGTGCTAGCAGCACCGGGACTAGCTCCTACGAGCAGTACTTC. Its translation is CASSTGTSSYEQYF.

The V and J genes are TRBV15 and TRBJ2-1; 7 positions agree with TRBD2. Trimming at V came to 1 base and at J to 2 bases, leaving 11 bases not matched to a gene. Germline V gene sequence: CDR1 LNHNV, CDR2 YYDKDF (reference sequence). This CDR3 is built from 18 residues. For the CDR3, the DNA is TGTGCCACCAGCAGAGGACGAAGGAAGGCGGGAGCCTACAATGAGCAGTTCTTC. Its protein product is CATSRGRRKAGAYNEQFF.

J is TRBJ2-3 and V is TRBV12-5, with 7 nucleotides matching TRBD1. After removal of 3 bases from V and 2 bases from J, the junction contained 5 bases not matched to a gene. The CDR3 covers 15 residues. CDR1 is LGHNT and CDR2 is FRNRAP in the germline V gene. CDR3 nucleotides: TGTGCTAGTGGTTTTGGGGGACAGATCACAGATACGCAGTATTTT. It specifies CASGFGGQITDTQYF.

The chain has TRBV4-3 and TRBJ2-1, with 9 bases aligning to TRBD2. CDR1 LGHNA and CDR2 YSLEER come from the germline V gene. The CDR3 totals 15 residues. With V trimmed by 0 bases and J by 8 bases, 5 bases remained unmatched. CDR3: CASSQDGLAGYEQFF. Written as DNA, the CDR3 is TGCGCCAGCAGCCAAGATGGCCTAGCGGGGTATGAGCAGTTCTTC.

This chain connects TRBV5-8 to TRBJ2-3, with 8 nucleotides matching TRBD1. Germline lookup yields CDR1 SGHTS and CDR2 YDEGEE. Trimming at V came to 9 bases and at J to 5 bases, leaving 8 bases not matched to a gene. The length of the CDR3 is 13 residues. CDR3 in amino acids: CATVDRGLDTQYF. As DNA, the CDR3 is TGTGCCACAGTAGACAGGGGATTAGATACGCAGTATTTT.

CDR3 residues: CASSADLAEQFF. In DNA form, the CDR3 reads TGTGCCAGTAGTGCGGACCTAGCGGAGCAGTTCTTC. V is TRBV19 and J is TRBJ2-1; D might be TRBD2 (6 bases). The V gene lost 5 bases and the J gene lost 10 bases, with 12 bases spanning the gap. The germline gives CDR1 LNHDA, CDR2 SQIVND (reference sequence). The CDR3 has 12 amino acids. Complete variable domain (other parts from reference TRBV19 and TRBJ2-1): DGGITQSPKYLFRKEGQNVTLSCEQNLNHDAMYWYRQDPGQGLRLIYYSQIVNDFQKGDIAEGYSVSREKKESFPLTVTSAQKNPTAFYLCASSADLAEQFFGPGTRLTVL.

The chain carries TRBV18 and TRBJ2-7, with a tentative D call TRBD1 (6 bases). The CDR3 covers 14 residues. Germline values: CDR1 KGHSH, CDR2 LQKENI. V lost 1 base and J lost 3, with 10 bases in between. The CDR3 spells CASSPQGGRYEQYF. The CDR3 bases are TGTGCCAGCTCACCACAAGGGGGTCGCTACGAGCAGTACTTC.

The chain couples TRBV5-5 to TRBJ1-5, with D perhaps matching TRBD1 (5 bases). The germline V and J ends were trimmed by 4 bases and 6 bases, with 20 bases remaining between them. The germline V gene has CDR1 SGHKS and CDR2 YYEKEE (reference sequence). This CDR3 has 16 residues. In nucleotides, the CDR3 is TGTGCCAGCAGCCTCCTTGGGGGACTTGAGGGTCAGCCCCAGCATTTT. The encoded protein is CASSLLGGLEGQPQHF.

This clone turned up a few times. J is TRBJ2-5 and V is TRBV7-2; 8 bases fit TRBD1. CDR1 is SGHTA, CDR2 FQGNSA, per germline. Losses at the gene ends were 5 bases for V and 4 bases for J; bases not matched to a gene: 3. CDR3 length equals 13 residues. The CDR3 reads CASSPTGVETQYF. The CDR3 region has the DNA TGTGCCAGCAGCCCGACAGGGGTAGAGACCCAGTACTTC.

The rearrangement uses TRBV5-1 and TRBJ2-2, with D unclear. Germline CDR1 reads SGHRS; CDR2 reads YFSETQ. V lost 3 bases and J lost 0, with 3 bases in between. The CDR3 has 13 amino acids. The CDR3 spells CASSSANTGELFF. CDR3 DNA: TGCGCCAGCAGCTCGGCGAACACCGGGGAGCTGTTTTTT.

The chain links TRBV9 to TRBJ2-1; TRBD2 agrees at 10 bases. CDR1 and CDR2 from the germline V gene are SGDLS and YYNGEE. V trimming: 3 bases; J trimming: 0 bases; junction bases outside the gene matches: 12. This CDR3 is 19 amino acids long. CDR3 bases: TGTGCCAGCAGCGCTTCCGGACTAGCGGCCTCTAGCTCCTACAATGAGCAGTTCTTC. Residues: CASSASGLAASSSYNEQFF.

This sequence joins TRBV13 and TRBJ2-3, with D tentatively TRBD1 (5 bases). The J call may be incorrect, as the DNA end agrees better with TRBJ1-5. This CDR3 is 15 amino acids long. Germline V gene lookup returns CDR1 PRHDT and CDR2 FYEKMQ (reference sequence). The CDR3 region has the DNA TGTGCCAGCAGCCACTTGGGGGGGAGCACAGATACGCAGCATTTT. Amino acids: CASSHLGGSTDTQHF.

The chain employs TRBV28 and TRBJ1-5; 7 bases line up with TRBD1. The germline gives CDR1 MDHEN, CDR2 SYDVKM. This CDR3 region has 13 residues. Trimming cost V 6 bases and J 5 bases; bases outside gene matches: 4. The CDR3 region is CASRGQRYQPQHF. The CDR3 DNA is TGTGCCAGCAGGGGACAGAGATATCAGCCCCAGCATTTT.

The chain has TRBV6-6 and TRBJ2-3; 9 bases line up with TRBD1. Germline CDR1 MNHNY, CDR2 SVGAGI (reference sequence). V was pared by 6 bases and J by 4 bases, with 11 bases of the junction left unmatched. CDR3 length: 16 residues. In DNA form, the CDR3 reads TGTGCCAGCAGCGACCGGGACAGGGAGGTCTCAGATACGCAGTATTTT. Protein product: CASSDRDREVSDTQYF.

The table lists this clone with a count of one. The V gene is TRBV6-1, the J gene TRBJ1-5; 7 nucleotides match TRBD1. The CDR3 sequence is 15 residues long. V lost 4 bases to trimming and J lost 2 bases; unmatched junction nucleotides: 5. Germline V gene sequence: CDR1 MNHNS, CDR2 SASEGT. The CDR3 region has the DNA TGTGCCAGCAGTGGAAACACAGGGGGCAATCAGCCCCAGCATTTT. Its translation is CASSGNTGGNQPQHF.